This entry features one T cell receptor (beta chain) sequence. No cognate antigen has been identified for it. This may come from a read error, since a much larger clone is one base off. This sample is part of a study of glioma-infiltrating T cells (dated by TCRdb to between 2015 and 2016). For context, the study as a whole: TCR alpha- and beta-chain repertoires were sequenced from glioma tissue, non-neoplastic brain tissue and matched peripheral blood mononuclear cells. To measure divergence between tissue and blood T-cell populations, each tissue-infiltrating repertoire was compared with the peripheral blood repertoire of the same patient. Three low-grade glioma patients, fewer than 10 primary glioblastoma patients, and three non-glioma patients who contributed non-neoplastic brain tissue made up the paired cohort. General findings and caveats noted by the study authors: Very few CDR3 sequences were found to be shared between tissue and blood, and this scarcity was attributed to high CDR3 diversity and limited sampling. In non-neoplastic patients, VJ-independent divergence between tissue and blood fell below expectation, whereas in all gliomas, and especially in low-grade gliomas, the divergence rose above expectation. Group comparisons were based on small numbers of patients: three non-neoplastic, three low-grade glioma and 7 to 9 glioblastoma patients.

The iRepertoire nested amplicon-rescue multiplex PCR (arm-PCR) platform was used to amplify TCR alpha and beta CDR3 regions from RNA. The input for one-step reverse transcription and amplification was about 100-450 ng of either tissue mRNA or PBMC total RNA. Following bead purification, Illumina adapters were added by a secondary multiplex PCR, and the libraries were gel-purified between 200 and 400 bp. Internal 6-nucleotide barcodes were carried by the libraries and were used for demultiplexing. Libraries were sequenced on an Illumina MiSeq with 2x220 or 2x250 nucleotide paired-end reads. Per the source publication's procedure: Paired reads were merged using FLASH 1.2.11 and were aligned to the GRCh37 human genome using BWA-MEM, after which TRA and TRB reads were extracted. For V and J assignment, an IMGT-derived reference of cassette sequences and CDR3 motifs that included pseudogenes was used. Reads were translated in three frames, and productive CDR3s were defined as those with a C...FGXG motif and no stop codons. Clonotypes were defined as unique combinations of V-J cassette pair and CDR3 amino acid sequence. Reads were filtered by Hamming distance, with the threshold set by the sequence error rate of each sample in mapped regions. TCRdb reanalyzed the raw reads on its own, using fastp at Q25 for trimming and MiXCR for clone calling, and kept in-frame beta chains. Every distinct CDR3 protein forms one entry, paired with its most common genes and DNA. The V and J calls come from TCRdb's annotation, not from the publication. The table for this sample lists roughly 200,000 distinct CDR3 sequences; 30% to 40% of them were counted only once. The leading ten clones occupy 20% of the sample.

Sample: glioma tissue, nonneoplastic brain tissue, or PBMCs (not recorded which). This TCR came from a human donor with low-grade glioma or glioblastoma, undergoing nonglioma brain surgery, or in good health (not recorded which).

The DNA sequence is given as TGTGCCAGCAGCCATTCGGGACCAGGCGGTCACGGGCAGTACTTC. Translated, this is CASSHSGPGGHGQYF. The chain couples TRBV14 to TRBJ2-7, with the D segment possibly TRBD1 or TRBD2, each aligning over 5 bases. For CDR1 and CDR2, the germline V gene lists SGHDN and FVKESK. V loses 3 bases of germline sequence and J loses 9 bases, and the interval between the two ends is 21 bases. Its CDR3 holds 15 amino acids, cysteine through phenylalanine. Only the CDR3 part of the read is kept: 45 bases, read in frame from the first base.